The 24 T cell receptor beta chains given below trace back to one sample, sequenced in a study of CD8 T cells in Susac syndrome. An amount of RNA that ranged from roughly 0.5 to 1 ug was reverse transcribed with random hexamers. TCRdb reprocessed the immunoSEQ multiplex PCR reads with MiXCR, giving one entry per CDR3 protein. The sample carries some 150,000 distinct CDR3 sequences, around 95% recorded once. Sequencing was carried out using CD8+ T cells from PBMCs. These receptors originate from a human donor with multiple sclerosis.

The V gene is TRBV5-1, the J gene TRBJ2-6; 9 bases line up with TRBD1. The germline V gene has CDR1 SGHRS and CDR2 YFSETQ. With V trimmed by 1 base and J by 2 bases, 1 base remained unmatched. The CDR3 contains 16 residues. The CDR3 region is CASSLTGGAGANVLTF. The CDR3 DNA reads TGCGCCAGCAGCTTGACAGGGGGCGCTGGGGCCAACGTCCTGACTTTC.

V and J are TRBV30 and TRBJ2-1, with 7 positions matching TRBD1. The V gene's germline CDR1 is GTSNPN and CDR2 SVGIG (reference sequence). Trimming cost V 7 bases and J 8 bases; bases outside gene matches: 14. The length of the CDR3 is 14 residues. CDR3 bases: TGTGCCTCGAATTGGGGGACAGCCCTTGATGAGCAGTTCTTC. It translates to CASNWGTALDEQFF.

The chain links TRBV6-6 to TRBJ2-7; D tentatively reads TRBD1 or TRBD2 (5 bases each). V lost 2 bases and J 4 bases, leaving 12 bases between the germline ends. Germline CDR1 and CDR2: MNHNY and SVGAGI (reference sequence). This CDR3 has 14 amino acids. The CDR3 sequence: CASSYEGRKYEQYV. For the CDR3, the DNA is TGTGCCAGCAGTTACGAGGGACGGAAGTACGAGCAGTACGTC.

The chain combines TRBV19 with TRBJ2-2; D might be TRBD2 (6 bases). The V end lost 4 bases, the J end lost 5 bases, and 14 bases lay between the germline ends. The CDR3 spans 15 residues. CDR1 and CDR2 from the germline V gene are LNHDA and SQIVND (reference sequence). The CDR3 coding sequence is TGTGCCAGTAGTACCGCCACCCGGGGGACCGGGGAGCTGTTTTTT. Its protein product is CASSTATRGTGELFF. The full variable domain, with the rest looked up from reference TRBV19 and TRBJ2-2, is DGGITQSPKYLFRKEGQNVTLSCEQNLNHDAMYWYRQDPGQGLRLIYYSQIVNDFQKGDIAEGYSVSREKKESFPLTVTSAQKNPTAFYLCASSTATRGTGELFFGEGSRLTVL.

This clonotype was seen once. The gene calls are TRBV27 and TRBJ1-1; weak D call: TRBD1 (6 bases). CDR3 length: 14 amino acids. CDR1 is MNHEY, CDR2 SMNVEV, per germline (reference sequence). V lost 4 bases to trimming and J lost 3 bases, with 12 bases between them. The CDR3 protein is CASSSKGGDTEAFF. CDR3 in DNA: TGTGCCAGCAGTTCGAAGGGGGGCGACACTGAAGCTTTCTTT.

This chain connects TRBV4-1 to TRBJ2-3; D gene ambiguous. The CDR3 runs 14 residues. V lost 5 bases and J 1 base, leaving 10 bases between the germline ends. CDR1 and CDR2 from the germline V gene are MGHRA and YSYEKL. The CDR3 DNA reads TGCGCCAGCAGCGCGGCCGCGGGCACAGATACGCAGTATTTT. Its protein is CASSAAAGTDTQYF.

V gene TRBV29-1 combines with J gene TRBJ1-2; D is possibly TRBD1 (6 bases). The CDR3 is 14 residues long. The ends were cut back, 4 bases at V and 3 bases at J, with 15 bases in the middle. Germline lookup yields CDR1 SQVTM and CDR2 ANQGSEA. The CDR3 bases are TGCAGCGTTGTGTCCGGGGGCGGCGACTATGGCTACACCTTC. This codes for CSVVSGGGDYGYTF.

CDR3 protein: CASMGGRALLEEAFF. Here the CDR3 DNA reads TGTGCCAGCATGGGAGGCAGGGCACTCCTTGAGGAAGCTTTCTTT. The J gene is TRBJ1-1, the V gene TRBV25-1, with TRBD1 as a possible D gene (5 bases). V was clipped by 7 bases and J by 8 bases, with 23 bases between them. Germline V lookup: CDR1 MGHDK, CDR2 SYGVNS. CDR3 size: 15 residues.

The chain uses TRBV5-1 and TRBJ2-5, with TRBD2 identical over 8 bases. The CDR3 consists of 15 residues. V trimming: 7 bases; J trimming: 5 bases; junction bases outside the gene matches: 13. Germline V CDR1 and CDR2: SGHRS, YFSETQ. The CDR3 DNA sequence: TGCGCCAGCCCTCTTAGCGGGATCCCCCGCGAGACCCAGTACTTC. Its translation: CASPLSGIPRETQYF.

The sample holds one count of this clonotype. This chain links TRBV15 with TRBJ2-7; D is perhaps TRBD1 or TRBD2 (5 bases each). This CDR3 spans 15 amino acids. Germline CDR1 is LNHNV and CDR2 is YYDKDF (reference sequence). The V gene lost 0 bases and the J gene lost 3 bases, with 12 bases spanning the gap. As DNA, the CDR3 is TGTGCCACCAGCAGAGACCTGGGGGAGATCTACGAGCAGTACTTC. Encoded protein: CATSRDLGEIYEQYF.

CDR3 nucleotide sequence: TGTGCCAGCAGTGGGACACACGGCTACACCTTC. Protein product: CASSGTHGYTF. The chain is built from TRBV12-3 or TRBV12-4 and TRBJ1-2; D might be TRBD1 (6 bases). The CDR3 runs to 11 residues. V shed 5 bases and J shed 8 bases, with 9 bases lying between them.

The chain couples TRBV12-3 or TRBV12-4 to TRBJ2-5, with 13 bases aligning to TRBD2. The V gene end was trimmed by 5 bases and the J gene end by 13 bases; junction bases not matched to a gene: 4. The length of the CDR3 is 12 residues. CDR3: CASSTGTSGAYF. The CDR3 DNA reads TGTGCCAGCAGTACCGGGACTAGCGGGGCGTACTTC.

The CDR3 sequence is CSVERVSSTNEKLFF. The CDR3 nucleotides read TGCAGCGTTGAACGGGTATCCTCAACTAATGAAAAACTGTTTTTT. The chain joins TRBV29-1 to TRBJ1-4; D is uncertain. Germline CDR1 and CDR2: SQVTM and ANQGSEA. The CDR3 is made up of 15 amino acids. V was cut by 2 bases and J by 0 bases, with 10 bases left in between. The whole variable domain, filled in from reference TRBV29-1 and TRBJ1-4, reads SAVISQKPSRDICQRGTSLTIQCQVDSQVTMMFWYRQQPGQSLTLIATANQGSEATYESGFVIDKFPISRPNLTFSTLTVSNMSPEDSSIYLCSVERVSSTNEKLFFGSGTQLSVL.

The rearrangement links TRBV14 to TRBJ1-1; possible D gene TRBD1, 5 bases. The CDR3 sequence is 14 residues long. Germline V lookup: CDR1 SGHDN, CDR2 FVKESK. The germline V and J ends were trimmed by 4 bases and 1 base, with 10 bases remaining between them. The DNA of the CDR3 is TGTGCCAGCAGCCCTCAGGGTGCGAACACTGAAGCTTTCTTT. Encoded protein: CASSPQGANTEAFF.

This chain links TRBV25-1 with TRBJ2-1, with a weak D call TRBD1 (6 bases). Germline loops: CDR1 MGHDK, CDR2 SYGVNS. V was trimmed by 7 bases and J by 3 bases, leaving 13 bases between them. The CDR3 has 14 residues. In nucleotides, the CDR3 is TGTGCCAGCACCGGACAGTCCTTCTACAATGAGCAGTTCTTC. Its translation: CASTGQSFYNEQFF.

Here the CDR3 DNA reads TGCAGTGCTAGCGGGACTAACCCTGGGGAGACCCAGTACTTC. Translating it yields CSASGTNPGETQYF. The chain uses TRBV20-1 and TRBJ2-5; 7 nucleotides match TRBD2. Germline trimming cut 3 bases from V and 5 bases from J; bases unmatched to any gene: 9. This CDR3 comprises 14 residues. Germline CDR1 and CDR2: DFQATT and SNEGSKA (reference sequence).

The J gene is TRBJ2-7, the V gene TRBV2; tentatively, D is TRBD1 (5 bases). Trimming took 7 bases from V and 3 from J, leaving 10 bases between them. Germline values: CDR1 SNHLY, CDR2 FYNNEI. There are 12 residues in the CDR3. CDR3 protein: CASTEGDYEQYV. The CDR3 region has the DNA TGTGCCAGCACCGAAGGGGACTACGAGCAGTACGTC.

The V call is TRBV29-1, the J call TRBJ2-3; D is perhaps TRBD1 (7 bases). Germline CDR1 and CDR2: SQVTM and ANQGSEA. The CDR3 length is 16 residues. V lost 1 base, J lost 2 bases, and 16 bases lay in between. As DNA, the CDR3 is TGCAGCGTTGAAGGGAGACAGGGAGGCTCCACAGATACGCAGTATTTT. Translation gives CSVEGRQGGSTDTQYF.

The chain carries TRBV9 and TRBJ2-2; D call uncertain. Germline V lookup: CDR1 SGDLS, CDR2 YYNGEE. Trimming removed 6 bases from V and 1 base from J, with 4 bases in between. CDR3 length: 12 amino acids. The CDR3 bases are TGTGCCAGCAAGGGGAACACCGGGGAGCTGTTTTTT. Translating gives CASKGNTGELFF.

The chain links TRBV7-9 to TRBJ2-1; the D call may be TRBD1 or TRBD2 (6 bases each). Germline assignment: CDR1 SEHNR and CDR2 FQNEAQ (reference sequence). The CDR3 runs 14 residues. V was pared by 1 base and J by 9 bases, with 13 bases between. The CDR3 is CASSLGSGAVEQFF. The CDR3 nucleotides are TGTGCCAGCAGCTTAGGATCGGGGGCTGTTGAGCAGTTCTTC.

V and J are TRBV6-5 and TRBJ1-5; possibly TRBD1 for D (5 bases). This CDR3 has 13 residues. Germline assignment: CDR1 MNHEY and CDR2 SVGAGI. Trimming took 7 bases from V and 4 from J, leaving 11 bases between them. CDR3 in amino acids: CASKDSVNQPQHF. The CDR3 region has the DNA TGTGCCAGCAAAGACAGTGTGAATCAGCCCCAGCATTTT.

The V call is TRBV5-1, the J call TRBJ2-1, with D possibly being TRBD1 or TRBD2 (5 bases each). V was trimmed by 0 bases and J by 6 bases, leaving 7 bases between them. The CDR3 consists of 13 residues. Per germline, CDR1 SGHRS and CDR2 YFSETQ. This CDR3 reads CASSLGGTNEQFF. CDR3 in DNA: TGCGCCAGCAGCTTGGGGGGGACCAATGAGCAGTTCTTC.

V gene TRBV12-3 or TRBV12-4 combines with J gene TRBJ2-3, with no clear D. CDR3 length equals 14 residues. The V end lost 6 bases, the J end lost 1 base, and 11 bases lay between the germline ends. CDR3 region: CASSPGMGTDTQYF. In DNA form, the CDR3 reads TGTGCCAGCAGCCCGGGTATGGGCACAGATACGCAGTATTTT.

This sequence joins TRBV13 and TRBJ1-2; D is ambiguous. Germline V gene lookup returns CDR1 PRHDT and CDR2 FYEKMQ (reference sequence). This CDR3 has 13 amino acids. V shed 1 base and J shed 8 bases, with 11 bases lying between them. The CDR3 sequence is CASSLESVGGYTF. The CDR3 coding sequence is TGTGCCAGCAGCTTAGAGTCCGTTGGGGGCTACACCTTC.